The text below deals with one T cell receptor (beta chain). The method was immunoSEQ multiplex PCR; TCRdb's version includes in-frame clones alone and lacks a portion of them. The sample holds around 43,000 clones, roughly 86% seen once. The data were taken from a study of blood T cell repertoires in COVID-19. Sequenced: peripheral blood. The clonotype originates from a man aged 50-60 years in a cohort sampled during active COVID-19.

The CDR3 DNA reads TGTGCCAGCAGTCCATCGGGGAACCCAATGTCGTACTTC. Translating gives CASSPSGNPMSYF. The genes are TRBV12-3 or TRBV12-4 and TRBJ2-7, with TRBD2 as a possible D gene (5 bases). V lost 5 bases to trimming and J lost 12 bases, with 20 bases between them. The CDR3 contains 13 residues.